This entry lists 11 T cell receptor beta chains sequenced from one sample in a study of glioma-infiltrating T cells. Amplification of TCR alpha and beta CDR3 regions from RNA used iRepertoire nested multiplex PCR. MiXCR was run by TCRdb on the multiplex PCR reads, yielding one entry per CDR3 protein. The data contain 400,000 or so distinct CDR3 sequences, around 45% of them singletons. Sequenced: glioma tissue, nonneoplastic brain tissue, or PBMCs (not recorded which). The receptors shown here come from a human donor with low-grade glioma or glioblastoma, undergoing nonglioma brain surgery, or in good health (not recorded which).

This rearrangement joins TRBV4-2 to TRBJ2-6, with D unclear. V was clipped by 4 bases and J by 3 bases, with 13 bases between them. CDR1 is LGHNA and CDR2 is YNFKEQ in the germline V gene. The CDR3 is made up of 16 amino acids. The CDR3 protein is CASSPSWAYGANVLTF. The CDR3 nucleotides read TGTGCCAGCAGCCCATCATGGGCTTATGGGGCCAACGTCCTGACTTTC.

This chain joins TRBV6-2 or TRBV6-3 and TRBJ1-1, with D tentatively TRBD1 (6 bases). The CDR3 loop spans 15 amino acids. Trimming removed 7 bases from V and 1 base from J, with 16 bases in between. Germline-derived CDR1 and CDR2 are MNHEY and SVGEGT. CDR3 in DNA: TGTGCCAGCACCCGAAGGGGGGCCCCGAACACTGAAGCTTTCTTT. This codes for CASTRRGAPNTEAFF.

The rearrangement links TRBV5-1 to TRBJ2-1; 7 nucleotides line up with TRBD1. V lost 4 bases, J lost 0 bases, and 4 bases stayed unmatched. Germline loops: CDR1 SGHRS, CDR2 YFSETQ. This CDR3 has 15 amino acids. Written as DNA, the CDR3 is TGCGCCAGCAGCCCTCCAGGGGGCTCCTACAATGAGCAGTTCTTC. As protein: CASSPPGGSYNEQFF.

The CDR3 protein is CSARDAGSGANVLTF. CDR3 bases: TGCAGTGCTCGCGACGCGGGCTCTGGGGCCAACGTCCTGACTTTC. V gene TRBV20-1 combines with J gene TRBJ2-6; weak D call: TRBD2 (5 bases). Germline V gene lookup returns CDR1 DFQATT and CDR2 SNEGSKA (reference sequence). CDR3 length equals 15 residues. Trimming took off 5 bases at V and 0 bases at J, with 11 bases between the two ends.

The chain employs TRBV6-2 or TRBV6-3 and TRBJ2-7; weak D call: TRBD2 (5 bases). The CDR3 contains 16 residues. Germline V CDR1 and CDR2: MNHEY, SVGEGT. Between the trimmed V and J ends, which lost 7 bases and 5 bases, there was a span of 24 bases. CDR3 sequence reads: CASTDPGFSAGHEQYF. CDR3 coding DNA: TGTGCCAGCACTGACCCCGGCTTTTCGGCGGGCCACGAGCAGTACTTC.

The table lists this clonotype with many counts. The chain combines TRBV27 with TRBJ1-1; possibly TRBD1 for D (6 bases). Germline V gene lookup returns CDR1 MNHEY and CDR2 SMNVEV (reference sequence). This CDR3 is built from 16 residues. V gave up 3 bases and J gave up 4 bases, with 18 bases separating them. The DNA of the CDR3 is TGTGCCAGCAGTTTTACAGGGTTCGGGGCAATCACTGAAGCTTTCTTT. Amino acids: CASSFTGFGAITEAFF.

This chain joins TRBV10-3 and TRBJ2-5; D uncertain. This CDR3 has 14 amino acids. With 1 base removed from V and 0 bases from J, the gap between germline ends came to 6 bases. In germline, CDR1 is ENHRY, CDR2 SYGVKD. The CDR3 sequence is CAISELLNQETQYF. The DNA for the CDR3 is TGTGCCATCAGTGAGTTACTTAACCAAGAGACCCAGTACTTC.

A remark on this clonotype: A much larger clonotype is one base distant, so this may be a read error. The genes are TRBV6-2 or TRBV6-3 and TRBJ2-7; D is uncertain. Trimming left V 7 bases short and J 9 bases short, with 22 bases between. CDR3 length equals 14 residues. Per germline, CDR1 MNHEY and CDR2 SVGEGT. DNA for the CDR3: TGTGCCAGCATCTCCCTACTTCGATCGGACGGGCAGTACTTC. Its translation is CASISLLRSDGQYF.

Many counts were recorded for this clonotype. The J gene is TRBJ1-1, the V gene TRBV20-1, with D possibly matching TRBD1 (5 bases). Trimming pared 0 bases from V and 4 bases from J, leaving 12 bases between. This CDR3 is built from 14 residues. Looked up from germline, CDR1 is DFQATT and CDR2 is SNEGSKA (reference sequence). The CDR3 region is CSARDIQGPTEAFF. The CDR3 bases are TGCAGTGCTAGAGATATCCAGGGACCCACTGAAGCTTTCTTT.

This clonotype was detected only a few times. This chain's CDR3 is CASSPWGLQETQYF. CDR3 sequence (DNA): TGCGCCAGCAGTCCCTGGGGGTTGCAAGAGACCCAGTACTTC. The chain links TRBV4-3 to TRBJ2-5; D may correspond to TRBD1 or TRBD2 (5 bases each). The CDR3 covers 14 residues. From germline, CDR1 is LGHNA and CDR2 YSLEER. The V end lost 6 bases, the J end lost 2 bases, and 13 bases lay between the germline ends.

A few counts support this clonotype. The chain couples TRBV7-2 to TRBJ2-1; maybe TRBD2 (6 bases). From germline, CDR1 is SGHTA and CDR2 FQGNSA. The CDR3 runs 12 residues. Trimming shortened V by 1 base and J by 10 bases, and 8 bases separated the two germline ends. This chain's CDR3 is CASSLVRGEQFF. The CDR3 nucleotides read TGTGCCAGCAGCTTAGTCCGGGGGGAGCAGTTCTTC.